One sample yielded the 27 T cell receptor beta chains listed below, sequenced in a study of cytomegalovirus exposure and HLA in healthy donors. Libraries were prepared by immunoSEQ multiplex PCR; TCRdb keeps only in-frame clonotypes and omits some of them. The sample has about 150,000 clones, 70% to 90% seen once. What was sequenced was PBMCs. The receptors were gathered from a man aged 18 to 29 in good health and CMV-seronegative.

V is TRBV28 and J is TRBJ1-2; possible D gene TRBD1, 5 bases. Trimming left V 5 bases short and J 2 bases short, with 12 bases between. CDR3 length: 14 amino acids. The germline gives CDR1 MDHEN, CDR2 SYDVKM. This CDR3 is CASSRGFANYGYTF. CDR3 DNA: TGTGCCAGCAGTCGGGGGTTTGCCAACTATGGCTACACCTTC.

The chain joins TRBV18 to TRBJ2-1, with 8 bases fitting TRBD1. The length of the CDR3 is 16 residues. CDR1 KGHSH and CDR2 LQKENI come from the germline V gene. V gave up 2 bases and J gave up 0 bases; unmatched junction bases: 3. The CDR3: CASSPRTGSSYNEQFF. CDR3 bases: TGTGCCAGCTCACCAAGGACAGGGAGCTCCTACAATGAGCAGTTCTTC.

CDR3 residues: CASSEYGGGVYLGYTF. CDR3 in DNA: TGTGCCAGCAGTGAATATGGGGGAGGGGTATATCTGGGCTACACCTTC. The chain is built from TRBV25-1 and TRBJ1-2; maybe TRBD1 (5 bases). The germline V and J ends were trimmed by 0 bases and 8 bases, with 19 bases remaining between them. CDR1 is MGHDK and CDR2 is SYGVNS in the germline V gene. The CDR3 consists of 16 residues.

The chain joins TRBV19 to TRBJ1-2; 7 bases match TRBD1. The ends lost 4 bases at V and 8 bases at J; junction bases unmatched: 19. The CDR3 has 17 amino acids. The germline V gene encodes CDR1 LNHDA and CDR2 SQIVND (reference sequence). The CDR3 bases are TGTGCCAGTAGTACCCCCATGAGGTCAGGGGGTAAGGCCGGCTACACCTTC. This encodes CASSTPMRSGGKAGYTF. Complete variable domain (other parts from reference TRBV19 and TRBJ1-2): DGGITQSPKYLFRKEGQNVTLSCEQNLNHDAMYWYRQDPGQGLRLIYYSQIVNDFQKGDIAEGYSVSREKKESFPLTVTSAQKNPTAFYLCASSTPMRSGGKAGYTFGSGTRLTVV.

This chain joins TRBV27 and TRBJ2-1, with 7 bases matching TRBD2. Losses at the gene ends were 7 bases for V and 0 bases for J; bases not matched to a gene: 6. The CDR3 is made up of 15 amino acids. CDR1 is MNHEY and CDR2 is SMNVEV in the germline V gene (reference sequence). The CDR3 DNA is TGTGCCAGCACTTCCGGGACTACCTCCTACAATGAGCAGTTCTTC. Amino acids: CASTSGTTSYNEQFF.

CDR3 in amino acids: CASSESGTSAGWGNEQFF. DNA of the CDR3: TGTGCCAGCAGTGAATCCGGGACTAGCGCCGGATGGGGCAATGAGCAGTTCTTC. This sequence joins TRBV6-4 and TRBJ2-1; 10 bases are shared with TRBD2. V lost 3 bases, J lost 6 bases, and 14 bases stayed unmatched. Germline CDR1 MRHNA, CDR2 SNTAGT. CDR3 length equals 18 residues.

V is TRBV18 and J is TRBJ1-2; 7 bases are a match to TRBD1. After removal of 5 bases from V and 4 bases from J, the junction contained 7 bases not matched to a gene. The CDR3 loop spans 14 amino acids. Germline CDR1 and CDR2: KGHSH and LQKENI. In DNA, the CDR3 is TGTGCCAGCTCATCCAACACAGGGGCCTATGGCTACACCTTC. Residues: CASSSNTGAYGYTF.

The V and J genes are TRBV19 and TRBJ2-3, with TRBD2 as a possible D gene (6 bases). The length of the CDR3 is 13 residues. Per the germline V gene, CDR1 is LNHDA and CDR2 is SQIVND (reference sequence). V was shortened by 8 bases and J by 7 bases, with 16 bases between the two germline ends. This CDR3 is CASSPGATNTQYF. The DNA of the CDR3 is TGTGCCAGTTCACCGGGAGCCACTAATACGCAGTATTTT.

The rearrangement links TRBV2 to TRBJ2-2; the match to TRBD1 covers 9 bases. The CDR3 spans 14 residues. Germline-derived CDR1 and CDR2 are SNHLY and FYNNEI. V lost 9 bases, J lost 3 bases, and 5 bases stayed unmatched. Written as DNA, the CDR3 is TGTGCCAGTACCCGGACAGGGGACACCGGGGAGCTGTTTTTT. Translating gives CASTRTGDTGELFF.

The chain is built from TRBV7-9 and TRBJ2-1; a possible D gene is TRBD2 (5 bases). The V end lost 3 bases, the J end lost 9 bases, and 12 bases lay between the germline ends. The V gene's germline CDR1 is SEHNR and CDR2 FQNEAQ (reference sequence). CDR3 size: 13 residues. In nucleotides, the CDR3 is TGTGCCAGCAGCTTGAGCGGCGTTTTTGAGCAGTTCTTC. Protein product: CASSLSGVFEQFF.

This chain joins TRBV5-4 and TRBJ1-2, with TRBD1 matching over 8 bases. V lost 4 bases to trimming and J lost 3 bases; unmatched junction nucleotides: 8. The CDR3 runs 15 residues. Germline V lookup: CDR1 SGHNT, CDR2 YYREEE (reference sequence). In DNA, the CDR3 is TGTGCCAGCAGCGGGGGCAGGGGGCTCGACTATGGCTACACCTTC. Amino acids: CASSGGRGLDYGYTF.

This rearrangement joins TRBV5-1 to TRBJ2-5, with D maybe TRBD2 (5 bases). This CDR3 has 14 residues. V lost 7 bases and J lost 5, with 18 bases in between. The germline V gene has CDR1 SGHRS and CDR2 YFSETQ. The CDR3 is CASGPGLSRETQYF. The CDR3 nucleotides are TGCGCCAGCGGGCCTGGACTTTCTAGGGAGACCCAGTACTTC.

V is TRBV30 and J is TRBJ1-2; D call uncertain. The CDR3 runs to 12 residues. CDR1 and CDR2 (germline): GTSNPN, SVGIG (reference sequence). V lost 5 bases and J 3 bases, leaving 10 bases between the germline ends. In nucleotides, the CDR3 is TGTGCCTGGGCCGTGGGAGACTATGGCTACACCTTC. Its protein product is CAWAVGDYGYTF.

This clone was observed a single time. The chain links TRBV23-1 to TRBJ2-5; 9 bases line up with TRBD1. TRBV23-1 is an open reading frame, and its role is uncertain. J was trimmed by 4 bases and V by 3 bases; bases with no gene match: 12. The CDR3 sequence is 17 residues long. CDR3 in amino acids: CASSHRDRVLGPETQYF. In nucleotides, the CDR3 is TGCGCCAGCAGTCATCGGGACAGGGTGTTGGGCCCAGAGACCCAGTACTTC.

This clone came up once. Compared with germline, one end of the junction differs, possibly owing to a read error. The chain has TRBV4-1 and TRBJ2-1, with D tentatively TRBD2 (6 bases). Germline V gene lookup returns CDR1 MGHRA and CDR2 YSYEKL. The CDR3 consists of 16 residues. CDR3 loop: CAISPIGRRDYNEQFF. CDR3 bases: TGCGCCATCAGCCCTATCGGTCGGAGGGACTACAATGAGCAGTTCTTC.

The CDR3 spells CASSLRFGYTF. The CDR3 DNA sequence: TGTGCCAGCAGTCTCAGGTTTGGCTACACCTTC. The V and J genes are TRBV28 and TRBJ1-2; D is undetermined. V lost 5 bases and J lost 7, with 8 bases in between. The CDR3 is 11 residues long. The V gene's germline CDR1 is MDHEN and CDR2 SYDVKM.

This chain joins TRBV27 and TRBJ2-7; a weak D match, TRBD1 (6 bases). The germline V gene encodes CDR1 MNHEY and CDR2 SMNVEV (reference sequence). The ends were cut back, 2 bases at V and 0 bases at J, with 8 bases in the middle. This CDR3 region has 14 residues. The CDR3 region is CASSLGTFSYEQYF. CDR3 in DNA: TGTGCCAGCAGTTTAGGGACATTCTCCTACGAGCAGTACTTC.

This sequence joins TRBV9 and TRBJ1-2; D call uncertain. There are 13 residues in the CDR3. The germline V gene encodes CDR1 SGDLS and CDR2 YYNGEE. Trimming pared 1 base from V and 3 bases from J, leaving 7 bases between. The CDR3 region is CASSVLTYYGYTF. For the CDR3, the DNA is TGTGCCAGCAGCGTATTGACTTACTATGGCTACACCTTC.

The chain employs TRBV6-1 and TRBJ2-2; 8 nucleotides align to TRBD2. Looked up from germline, CDR1 is MNHNS and CDR2 is SASEGT. The CDR3 runs 14 residues. V shed 7 bases and J 4 bases; nucleotides not matched to a gene: 5. CDR3 sequence (DNA): TGTGCCAGCATAAATGCGGGGGGCACCGGGGAGCTGTTTTTT. Amino acid sequence: CASINAGGTGELFF.

This sequence joins TRBV6-1 and TRBJ2-7, with 9 bases identical to TRBD2. The trim removed 7 bases at V and 3 bases at J, leaving 4 bases unmatched. Germline V gene sequence: CDR1 MNHNS, CDR2 SASEGT. The CDR3 extends over 13 amino acids. This CDR3 is CASKTSGFYEQYV. The DNA for the CDR3 is TGTGCCAGCAAGACTAGCGGATTCTACGAGCAGTACGTC.

The chain couples TRBV29-1 to TRBJ2-7, with D possibly being TRBD1 (7 bases). Trimming removed 6 bases from V and 3 bases from J, with 15 bases in between. The CDR3 runs to 13 residues. Per germline, CDR1 SQVTM and CDR2 ANQGSEA. CDR3 DNA sequence: TGCAGCGTGGAGGGGGCTGGGGGCTACGAGCAGTACGTC. Amino acid sequence: CSVEGAGGYEQYV.

The J gene is TRBJ2-5, the V gene TRBV5-4; the match to TRBD1 covers 7 bases. From germline, CDR1 is SGHNT and CDR2 YYREEE (reference sequence). V was pared by 4 bases and J by 4 bases, with 7 bases of the junction left unmatched. CDR3 length: 14 residues. CDR3 region: CASSIQGLGETQYF. The CDR3 DNA sequence: TGTGCCAGCAGCATACAGGGGCTTGGAGAGACCCAGTACTTC.

The rearrangement links TRBV27 to TRBJ2-4, with D maybe TRBD2 (5 bases). The V gene lost 4 bases and the J gene lost 8 bases, with 12 bases spanning the gap. Germline loops: CDR1 MNHEY, CDR2 SMNVEV (reference sequence). The CDR3 runs 13 residues. For the CDR3, the DNA is TGTGCCAGCAGTTACAGCACCGGGGACATTCAGTACTTC. It translates to CASSYSTGDIQYF.

The chain uses TRBV5-1 and TRBJ2-5; TRBD2 aligns across 14 bases. CDR3 length: 17 amino acids. Losses at the gene ends were 3 bases for V and 2 bases for J; bases not matched to a gene: 6. Germline V lookup: CDR1 SGHRS, CDR2 YFSETQ. CDR3 in amino acids: CASSSGLAGEGQETQYF. The CDR3 coding sequence is TGCGCCAGCAGCTCGGGACTAGCGGGGGAGGGGCAAGAGACCCAGTACTTC.

The chain joins TRBV28 to TRBJ2-1, with D unresolved. The CDR3 is made up of 11 amino acids. CDR1 and CDR2 from the germline V gene are MDHEN and SYDVKM. V was pared by 8 bases and J by 6 bases, with 8 bases between. In nucleotides, the CDR3 is TGTGCCAGCCCCCGAGGCAATGAGCAGTTCTTC. It translates to CASPRGNEQFF.

The chain is built from TRBV5-5 and TRBJ2-7, with a weak D call TRBD1 (5 bases). CDR3 length: 14 amino acids. CDR1 and CDR2 (germline): SGHKS, YYEKEE (reference sequence). Trimming left V 0 bases short and J 4 bases short, with 11 bases between. This CDR3 is CASSLDRNLYEQYF. The CDR3 DNA reads as TGTGCCAGCAGCTTGGACAGGAACCTATACGAGCAGTACTTC.

This clone was found a few times. V and J are TRBV4-1 and TRBJ2-7; tentative D call: TRBD2 (6 bases). The CDR3 is 15 residues long. The germline CDR1 and CDR2 sequences are MGHRA and YSYEKL. The V gene lost 0 bases and the J gene lost 3 bases, with 12 bases spanning the gap. The CDR3 is CASSQDVSGFYEQYF. DNA for the CDR3: TGCGCCAGCAGCCAAGATGTTAGCGGTTTCTACGAGCAGTACTTC.